The rows below give T cell receptor beta chains drawn from one sample of a study of T-cell memory formation after mild COVID-19. Each CDR3 protein is one row after TCRdb ran MiXCR on the 5' RACE reads. The table records 150,000 to 200,000 distinct CDR3 sequences, 14% of them present only once. Sequenced: PBMCs or a T cell subset sorted from them (not recorded which). Source of these receptors: an adult woman who had mild COVID-19 (a few samples of this study predate the infection). Cell type and time point are not known. Each CDR3 is given with its conserved first and last residue. D genes are given only for firm matches. Rows may omit the clone size; those that give it use once, few, many or a size class.

j_call: TRBJ2-1; v_call: TRBV20-1; d_call: TRBD2; clone_size: .; cdr3_nt: TGCAGTGCGCCGAAGCGGGAGGAGGGCAATGAGCAGTTCTTC; cdr3_aa: CSAPKREEGNEQFF
j_call: TRBJ2-3; v_call: TRBV4-3; d_call: TRBD2; clone_size: many; cdr3_nt: TGCGCCAGCAGCCCCGGGACTAGCGGAGCAGATACGCAGTATTTT; cdr3_aa: CASSPGTSGADTQYF
j_call: TRBJ2-2; v_call: TRBV2; d_call: .; clone_size: few; cdr3_nt: TGTGCCAGCAGTGAAGACACCGGGGAGCTGTTTTTT; cdr3_aa: CASSEDTGELFF
j_call: TRBJ1-1; v_call: TRBV2; d_call: .; clone_size: few; cdr3_nt: TGTGCCAGCACCCTTCTGGGGATGAACACTGAAGCTTTCTTT; cdr3_aa: CASTLLGMNTEAFF
j_call: TRBJ2-7; v_call: TRBV20-1; d_call: .; clone_size: many; cdr3_nt: TGCAGTGCTGGACAGCCCCCACAGGGCCGGGAGCAGTACTTC; cdr3_aa: CSAGQPPQGREQYF
j_call: TRBJ2-3; v_call: TRBV7-9; d_call: .; clone_size: .; cdr3_nt: TGTGCCAGCAGCTTAAAGGGCCGGGGCCCCACAGATACGCAGTATTTT; cdr3_aa: CASSLKGRGPTDTQYF
j_call: TRBJ2-1; v_call: TRBV9; d_call: TRBD1; clone_size: .; cdr3_nt: TGTGCCAGCAGCGTAGGTCTGGGACAGGGTAACTACAATGAGCAGTTCTTC; cdr3_aa: CASSVGLGQGNYNEQFF
j_call: TRBJ2-5; v_call: TRBV12-3/TRBV12-4; d_call: TRBD2; clone_size: few; cdr3_nt: TGTGCCAGCAGTTTGGGACTAGCGGGCCCACAAGAGACCCAGTACTTC; cdr3_aa: CASSLGLAGPQETQYF
j_call: TRBJ1-3; v_call: TRBV19; d_call: .; clone_size: few; cdr3_nt: TGTGCCAGTAGTTCCCCTGGAAACACCATATATTTT; cdr3_aa: CASSSPGNTIYF
j_call: TRBJ1-1; v_call: TRBV24-1; d_call: .; clone_size: few; cdr3_nt: TGTGCCACCAGTGATACGACAGAGACTAACACTGAAGCTTTCTTT; cdr3_aa: CATSDTTETNTEAFF
j_call: TRBJ2-3; v_call: TRBV12-3/TRBV12-4; d_call: .; clone_size: .; cdr3_nt: TGTGCCAGCAGTACCCCGGAGAGCACAGATACGCAGTATTTT; cdr3_aa: CASSTPESTDTQYF
j_call: TRBJ2-7; v_call: TRBV7-2; d_call: .; clone_size: .; cdr3_nt: TGTGCCAGCACCCGAAGCAGGGGCTACGAGCAGTACTTC; cdr3_aa: CASTRSRGYEQYF
j_call: TRBJ2-6; v_call: TRBV24-1; d_call: .; clone_size: .; cdr3_nt: TGTGCCACCAGTGATTCACACCTTACCGGGACAGGGGCCAACGTCCTGACTTTC; cdr3_aa: CATSDSHLTGTGANVLTF
j_call: TRBJ2-7; v_call: TRBV5-1; d_call: TRBD2; clone_size: .; cdr3_nt: TGCGCCAGCAGCTTGGATCCCGGACTAGCGGGGGAGCAGTACTTC; cdr3_aa: CASSLDPGLAGEQYF
j_call: TRBJ2-1; v_call: TRBV24-1; d_call: .; clone_size: few; cdr3_nt: TGTGCCACCGGCAGCTACAATGAGCAGTTCTTC; cdr3_aa: CATGSYNEQFF
j_call: TRBJ1-5; v_call: TRBV4-1; d_call: .; clone_size: .; cdr3_nt: TGCGCCAGCAGCCAAGATCCCGGCAATCAGCCCCAGCATTTT; cdr3_aa: CASSQDPGNQPQHF
j_call: TRBJ2-3; v_call: TRBV7-2; d_call: TRBD2; clone_size: .; cdr3_nt: TGTGCCAGCAGCCCTGAGGGTGCTAGCGGGACCTTGGGAACAGATACGCAGTATTTT; cdr3_aa: CASSPEGASGTLGTDTQYF
j_call: TRBJ2-5; v_call: TRBV6-1; d_call: .; clone_size: few; cdr3_nt: TGTGCCAGCAGTGAATGGGACCCAACAGGGGAGACCCAGTACTTC; cdr3_aa: CASSEWDPTGETQYF
j_call: TRBJ2-1; v_call: TRBV7-9; d_call: .; clone_size: .; cdr3_nt: TGTGCCAGCAGCTTACCACAGGACTCCTACAATGAGCAGTTCTTC; cdr3_aa: CASSLPQDSYNEQFF
j_call: TRBJ1-1; v_call: TRBV6-2/TRBV6-3; d_call: .; clone_size: few; cdr3_nt: TGTGCCAGCAGTTTCCCGGGACGGATTAACACTGAAGCTTTCTTT; cdr3_aa: CASSFPGRINTEAFF
j_call: TRBJ2-1; v_call: TRBV24-1; d_call: .; clone_size: .; cdr3_nt: TGTGCCACCAGTGATTTTTGGCAAAATGAGCAGTTCTTC; cdr3_aa: CATSDFWQNEQFF
j_call: TRBJ2-3; v_call: TRBV5-1; d_call: TRBD1; clone_size: few; cdr3_nt: TGCGCCAGCAGCTTCCGGGACAGTACGCAGTATTTT; cdr3_aa: CASSFRDSTQYF
j_call: TRBJ2-5; v_call: TRBV18; d_call: .; clone_size: .; cdr3_nt: TGTGCCAGCTCCCCGCAACGACAAGAGACCCAGTACTTC; cdr3_aa: CASSPQRQETQYF
j_call: TRBJ1-5; v_call: TRBV28; d_call: .; clone_size: .; cdr3_nt: TGTGCCAGCAGTGACCGTAATCAGCCCCAGCATTTT; cdr3_aa: CASSDRNQPQHF
j_call: TRBJ2-4; v_call: TRBV3-1; d_call: .; clone_size: many; cdr3_nt: TGTGCCAGCAGCTCCGCTGCCAAAAACATTCAGTACTTC; cdr3_aa: CASSSAAKNIQYF
j_call: TRBJ1-3; v_call: TRBV5-1; d_call: .; clone_size: .; cdr3_nt: TGCGCCAGCAGCTTGCCGATCTCTGGAAACACCATATATTTT; cdr3_aa: CASSLPISGNTIYF
j_call: TRBJ1-2; v_call: TRBV5-1; d_call: TRBD1; clone_size: few; cdr3_nt: TGCGCCAGCAGCTTTACAGGGGACGGCTACACCTTC; cdr3_aa: CASSFTGDGYTF
j_call: TRBJ2-5; v_call: TRBV29-1; d_call: TRBD2; clone_size: few; cdr3_nt: TGCAGCGTTGAACTTAACGGGGGGTTGGAGACCCAGTACTTC; cdr3_aa: CSVELNGGLETQYF
j_call: TRBJ1-2; v_call: TRBV4-3; d_call: .; clone_size: few; cdr3_nt: TGCGCCAGCAGCCCAGCGGGTTTGGGACTTAACTATGGCTACACCTTC; cdr3_aa: CASSPAGLGLNYGYTF
j_call: TRBJ2-1; v_call: TRBV7-3; d_call: .; clone_size: .; cdr3_nt: TGTGCCAGCAGCCCGACCGGGATTTCCTTCAATGAGCAGTTCTTC; cdr3_aa: CASSPTGISFNEQFF
j_call: TRBJ2-3; v_call: TRBV5-4; d_call: .; clone_size: many; cdr3_nt: TGTGCCAGCGCGGCGGGGATGACAGATACGCAGTATTTT; cdr3_aa: CASAAGMTDTQYF
j_call: TRBJ2-7; v_call: TRBV7-9; d_call: TRBD2; clone_size: few; cdr3_nt: TGTGCCAGCAGCCTGACCCGGGGGGGCTACGACGAGCAGTACTTC; cdr3_aa: CASSLTRGGYDEQYF